The 8 T cell receptor beta chains listed next were all sequenced from one sample in a study of T cell responses to AZD1222 COVID-19 vaccine. The data were produced by immunoSEQ multiplex PCR, yet TCRdb's version contains in-frame clones alone and is incomplete. The sample contains approximately 140,000 clones, about nine tenths of which appear only once. Sequencing used peripheral blood, obtained on day 0 of AZD1222 vaccination. All receptors come from an adult in good health.

This clone was seen just once. This sequence joins TRBV10-2 and TRBJ1-1; D is possibly TRBD1 (6 bases). V shed 6 bases and J shed 1 base, with 12 bases lying between them. Looked up from germline, CDR1 is WSHSY and CDR2 is SAAADI. CDR3 length: 14 amino acids. CDR3 loop: CASRFRGQNTEAFF. CDR3 in DNA: TGCGCCAGCAGGTTCCGGGGGCAGAACACTGAAGCTTTCTTT.

The chain has TRBV7-8 and TRBJ2-3; TRBD1 matches at 10 bases. J lost 4 bases, V lost 3 bases, and 4 bases had no gene match. CDR1 SGHVS and CDR2 FQNEAQ come from the germline V gene. The CDR3 has 15 residues. The CDR3 here is CASSLGQGIPDTQYF. The DNA for the CDR3 is TGTGCCAGCAGCTTGGGACAGGGGATACCAGATACGCAGTATTTT.

The rearrangement uses TRBV5-8 and TRBJ1-5; the D gene is possibly TRBD1 (5 bases). CDR1 and CDR2 from the germline V gene are SGHTS and YDEGEE. The CDR3 is made up of 16 amino acids. The V gene lost 1 base and the J gene lost 7 bases, with 18 bases spanning the gap. The CDR3 here is CASSLWSAGGAQPQHF. The CDR3 DNA follows: TGTGCCAGCAGCTTGTGGTCGGCGGGAGGGGCACAGCCCCAGCATTTT.

This chain joins TRBV19 and TRBJ2-2, with D possibly matching TRBD1 (6 bases). The V gene's germline CDR1 is LNHDA and CDR2 SQIVND (reference sequence). V was pared by 3 bases and J by 7 bases, with 18 bases between. The CDR3 runs 16 residues. The CDR3 protein is CASSIMGTQGIGELFF. CDR3 nucleotide sequence: TGTGCCAGTAGTATCATGGGAACCCAGGGGATCGGGGAGCTGTTTTTT.

V and J are TRBV4-1 and TRBJ1-4; a possible D gene is TRBD1 (5 bases). The V gene's germline CDR1 is MGHRA and CDR2 YSYEKL. The CDR3 sequence is 17 residues long. V lost 0 bases and J 10 bases, leaving 21 bases between the germline ends. The chain's CDR3 is CASSQDLIQGGESKLFF. CDR3 nucleotide sequence: TGCGCCAGCAGCCAAGATTTAATCCAGGGCGGCGAGTCAAAACTGTTTTTT.

J is TRBJ1-1 and V is TRBV19; D uncertain. V lost 1 base to trimming and J lost 7 bases, with 22 bases between them. Germline V lookup: CDR1 LNHDA, CDR2 SQIVND (reference sequence). This CDR3 has 17 residues. The CDR3: CASSIAFGLSPHYEAFF. CDR3 coding DNA: TGTGCCAGTAGTATAGCTTTTGGACTTTCACCTCATTATGAAGCTTTCTTT. Using reference TRBV19 and TRBJ1-1 for the parts outside the CDR3, the full variable domain is DGGITQSPKYLFRKEGQNVTLSCEQNLNHDAMYWYRQDPGQGLRLIYYSQIVNDFQKGDIAEGYSVSREKKESFPLTVTSAQKNPTAFYLCASSIAFGLSPHYEAFFGQGTRLTVV.

The CDR3 sequence: CASNPYGATRPGDTQYF. DNA of the CDR3: TGTGCCAGCAATCCCTATGGCGCCACCCGCCCCGGGGATACGCAGTATTTT. J is TRBJ2-3 and V is TRBV5-6; D uncertain. The germline V and J ends were trimmed by 6 bases and 6 bases, with 26 bases remaining between them. CDR3 size: 17 residues. Germline V gives CDR1 SGHDT, CDR2 YYEEEE.

The chain links TRBV27 to TRBJ1-2; D possibly corresponds to TRBD1 (5 bases). The CDR3 length is 14 residues. Germline V CDR1 and CDR2: MNHEY, SMNVEV (reference sequence). Deletions cut 5 bases from V and 10 bases from J, with 20 bases between. CDR3 residues: CASSLYRDGELYTF. The CDR3 DNA reads as TGTGCCAGCAGTCTATACCGGGACGGCGAACTCTACACCTTC.